This TCR beta chain was obtained from a study of CD8 T cells in ankylosing spondylitis. Study conclusions and caveats: A motif in TCR beta, a set of several highly homologous variants, appeared characteristic of ankylosing spondylitis blood. A CD8+ phenotype characterized the disease-linked clones, which were relatively rare in peripheral blood. From matched ankylosing spondylitis synovial fluid, disease-linked clones were reportedly recovered at significantly enriched levels.

Library preparation for TCR beta used quantitative 5'-RACE with molecular barcodes. TCRdb fed the 5' RACE reads into MiXCR, producing one record per CDR3 protein. The profile shows some 200,000 distinct CDR3 sequences, around 6.6% of them singletons. This clonotype was detected many times. Its target is not known. From germline, CDR1 is LNHDA and CDR2 SQIVND (reference sequence). The CDR3 covers 15 residues. V shed 6 bases and J shed 6 bases, with 18 bases lying between them. The sequenced sample consisted of blood, either unsorted or a sorted T cell fraction (not recorded which). This receptor was obtained from a male donor with ankylosing spondylitis. The chain links TRBV19 to TRBJ1-5; no definite D call. CDR3 sequence: CASSLQPEGPQPQHF. For the CDR3, the DNA is TGTGCCAGTAGCCTTCAACCGGAAGGCCCTCAGCCCCAGCATTTT.